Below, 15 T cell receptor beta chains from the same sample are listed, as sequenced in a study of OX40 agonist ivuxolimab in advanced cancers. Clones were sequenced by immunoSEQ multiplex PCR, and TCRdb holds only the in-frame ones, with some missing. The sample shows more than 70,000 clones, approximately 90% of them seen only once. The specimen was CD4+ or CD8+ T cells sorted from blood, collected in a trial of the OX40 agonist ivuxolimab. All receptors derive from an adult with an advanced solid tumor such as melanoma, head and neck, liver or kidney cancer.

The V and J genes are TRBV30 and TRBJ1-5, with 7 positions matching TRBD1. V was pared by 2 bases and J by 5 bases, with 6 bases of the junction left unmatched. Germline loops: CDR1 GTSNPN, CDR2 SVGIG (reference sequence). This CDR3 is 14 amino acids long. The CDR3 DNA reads TGTGCCTGGAGTAGGTCAGGGGGGGATCAGCCCCAGCATTTT. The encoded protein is CAWSRSGGDQPQHF.

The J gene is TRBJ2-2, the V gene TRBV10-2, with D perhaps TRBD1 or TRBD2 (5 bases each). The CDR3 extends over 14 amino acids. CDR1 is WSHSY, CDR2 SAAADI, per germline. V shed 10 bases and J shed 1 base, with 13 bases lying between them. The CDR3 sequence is CATPGTGNTGELFF. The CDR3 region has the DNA TGCGCCACACCCGGGACGGGGAACACCGGGGAGCTGTTTTTT.

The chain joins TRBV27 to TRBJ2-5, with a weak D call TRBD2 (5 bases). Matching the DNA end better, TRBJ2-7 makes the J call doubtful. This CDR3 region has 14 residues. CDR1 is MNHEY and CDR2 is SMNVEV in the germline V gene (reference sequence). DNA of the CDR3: TGTGCCAGCAGTTTAGCGGGTCCCTCCTACGAGCAGTACTTC. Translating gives CASSLAGPSYEQYF.

The CDR3 coding sequence is TGTGCCAGCAGTAAACCCCCAGGGGGTATTGGGGCCAACGTCCTGACTTTC. It encodes CASSKPPGGIGANVLTF. The chain combines TRBV28 with TRBJ2-6; 7 positions agree with TRBD1. Germline CDR1 reads MDHEN; CDR2 reads SYDVKM. This CDR3 contains 17 residues. With V trimmed by 5 bases and J by 3 bases, 10 bases remained unmatched.

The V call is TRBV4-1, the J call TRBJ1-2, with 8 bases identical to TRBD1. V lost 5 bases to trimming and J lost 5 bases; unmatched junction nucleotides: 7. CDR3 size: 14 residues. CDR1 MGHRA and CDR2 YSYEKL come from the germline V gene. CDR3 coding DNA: TGCGCCAGCAGCTCCCCGACAGGGGAATATGGCTACACCTTC. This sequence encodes CASSSPTGEYGYTF.

The CDR3: CASSLLTGGSQETQYF. CDR3 bases: TGTGCCAGCAGCCTCCTAACAGGGGGGTCCCAAGAGACCCAGTACTTC. This chain joins TRBV7-9 and TRBJ2-5, with 8 bases fitting TRBD1. This CDR3 contains 16 residues. J gave up 1 base and V 5 bases, and 9 bases lay outside the gene matches. Germline V lookup: CDR1 SEHNR, CDR2 FQNEAQ (reference sequence).

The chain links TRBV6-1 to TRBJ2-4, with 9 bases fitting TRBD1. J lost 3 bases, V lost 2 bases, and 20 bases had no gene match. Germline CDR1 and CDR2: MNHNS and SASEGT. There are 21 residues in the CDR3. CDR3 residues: CASSEWGLGQGIGRGKNIQYF. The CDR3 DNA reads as TGTGCCAGCAGTGAATGGGGTTTGGGACAGGGCATCGGTAGGGGCAAAAACATTCAGTACTTC.

The CDR3 protein is CASSTDRGNEQFF. The CDR3 DNA sequence: TGTGCCAGCAGCACGGACAGGGGGAATGAGCAGTTCTTC. This rearrangement joins TRBV11-2 to TRBJ2-1, with TRBD1 matching over 10 bases. The CDR3 sequence is 13 residues long. Germline values: CDR1 SGHAT, CDR2 FQNNGV. Losses at the gene ends were 5 bases for V and 7 bases for J; bases not matched to a gene: 2. The entire variable domain, with the rest obtained from reference TRBV11-2 and TRBJ2-1, is as follows: EAGVAQSPRYKIIEKRQSVAFWCNPISGHATLYWYQQILGQGPKLLIQFQNNGVVDDSQLPKDRFSAERLKGVDSTLKIQPAKLEDSAVYLCASSTDRGNEQFFGPGTRLTVL.

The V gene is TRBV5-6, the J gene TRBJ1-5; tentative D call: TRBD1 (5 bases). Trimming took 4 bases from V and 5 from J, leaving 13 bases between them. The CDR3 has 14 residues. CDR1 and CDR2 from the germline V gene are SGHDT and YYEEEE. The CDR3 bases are TGTGCCAGCAGCGAAGGGACGGCACATCAGCCCCAGCATTTT. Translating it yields CASSEGTAHQPQHF. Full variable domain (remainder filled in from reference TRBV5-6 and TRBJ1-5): DAGVTQSPTHLIKTRGQQVTLRCSPKSGHDTVSWYQQALGQGPQFIFQYYEEEERQRGNFPDRFSGHQFPNYSSELNVNALLLGDSALYLCASSEGTAHQPQHFGDGTRLSIL.

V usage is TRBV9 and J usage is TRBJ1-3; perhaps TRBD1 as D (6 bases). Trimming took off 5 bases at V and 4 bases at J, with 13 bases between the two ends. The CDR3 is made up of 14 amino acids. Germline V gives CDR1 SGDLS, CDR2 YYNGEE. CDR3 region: CASRATGSGNTIYF. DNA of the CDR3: TGTGCCAGCAGGGCTACAGGGTCCGGAAACACCATATATTTT. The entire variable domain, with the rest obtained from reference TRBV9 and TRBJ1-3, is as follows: DSGVTQTPKHLITATGQRVTLRCSPRSGDLSVYWYQQSLDQGLQFLIQYYNGEERAKGNILERFSAQQFPDLHSELNLSSLELGDSALYFCASRATGSGNTIYFGEGSWLTVV.

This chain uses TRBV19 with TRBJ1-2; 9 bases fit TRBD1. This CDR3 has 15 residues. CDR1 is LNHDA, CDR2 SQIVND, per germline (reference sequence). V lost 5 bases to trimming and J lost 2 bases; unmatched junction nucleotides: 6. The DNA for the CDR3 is TGTGCCAGTAGTTCCGGACAGGGGCTAAACTATGGCTACACCTTC. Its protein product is CASSSGQGLNYGYTF. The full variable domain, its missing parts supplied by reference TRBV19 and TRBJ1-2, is DGGITQSPKYLFRKEGQNVTLSCEQNLNHDAMYWYRQDPGQGLRLIYYSQIVNDFQKGDIAEGYSVSREKKESFPLTVTSAQKNPTAFYLCASSSGQGLNYGYTFGSGTRLTVV.

The CDR3 spells CASSQSVGRGYTF. In DNA form, the CDR3 reads TGTGCCAGCAGCCAGTCCGTCGGGAGGGGCTACACCTTC. V gene TRBV14 combines with J gene TRBJ1-2, with D unclear. The CDR3 has 13 amino acids. V gave up 3 bases and J gave up 8 bases, with 13 bases separating them. Germline CDR1 is SGHDN and CDR2 is FVKESK. Full variable domain (outside the CDR3, taken from reference TRBV14 and TRBJ1-2): EAGVTQFPSHSVIEKGQTVTLRCDPISGHDNLYWYRRVMGKEIKFLLHFVKESKQDESGMPNNRFLAERTGGTYSTLKVQPAELEDSGVYFCASSQSVGRGYTFGSGTRLTVV.

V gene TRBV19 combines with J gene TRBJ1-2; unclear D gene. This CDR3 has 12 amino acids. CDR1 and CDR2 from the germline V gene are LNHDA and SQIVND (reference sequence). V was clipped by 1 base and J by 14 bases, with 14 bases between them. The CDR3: CASSIGGPRSTF. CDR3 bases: TGTGCCAGTAGTATAGGTGGACCAAGGAGTACCTTC.

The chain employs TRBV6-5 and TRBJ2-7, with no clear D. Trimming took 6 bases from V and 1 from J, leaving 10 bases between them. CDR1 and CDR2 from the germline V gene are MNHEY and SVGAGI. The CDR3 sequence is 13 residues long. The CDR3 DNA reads TGTGCCAGCAGGGGCTCAGAGTCCTACGAGCAGTACTTC. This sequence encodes CASRGSESYEQYF.

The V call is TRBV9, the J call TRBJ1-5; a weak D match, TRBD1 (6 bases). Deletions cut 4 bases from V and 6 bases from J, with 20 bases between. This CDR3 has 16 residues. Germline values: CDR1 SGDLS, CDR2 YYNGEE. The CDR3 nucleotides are TGTGCCAGCAGCATCACAGGGAAAGGGAGGGGTCAGCCCCAGCATTTT. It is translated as CASSITGKGRGQPQHF.